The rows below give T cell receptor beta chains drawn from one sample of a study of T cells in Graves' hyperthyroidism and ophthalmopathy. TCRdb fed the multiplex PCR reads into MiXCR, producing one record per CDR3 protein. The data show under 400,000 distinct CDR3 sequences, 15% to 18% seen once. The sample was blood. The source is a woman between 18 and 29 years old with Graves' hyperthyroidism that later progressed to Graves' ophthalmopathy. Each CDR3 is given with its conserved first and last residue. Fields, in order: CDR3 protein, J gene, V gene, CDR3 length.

CDR3 protein: CASSSLGANTGELFF; J gene: TRBJ2-2; V gene: TRBV6-1; CDR3 length: 15
CDR3 protein: CASSEGLAGVMDYEQYF; J gene: TRBJ2-7; V gene: TRBV2; CDR3 length: 17
CDR3 protein: CASRAYRAGTEAFF; J gene: TRBJ1-1; V gene: TRBV28; CDR3 length: 14
CDR3 protein: CAITARRGPQETQYF; J gene: TRBJ2-5; V gene: TRBV10-3; CDR3 length: 15
CDR3 protein: CASRVIAGGYNEQFF; J gene: TRBJ2-1; V gene: TRBV7-9; CDR3 length: 15
CDR3 protein: CASSSGTSHETQYF; J gene: TRBJ2-5; V gene: TRBV28; CDR3 length: 14
CDR3 protein: CAWRSRDVPRGIDNIQYF; J gene: TRBJ2-4; V gene: TRBV30; CDR3 length: 18
CDR3 protein: CASSSMGGSRVNTEAFF; J gene: TRBJ1-1; V gene: TRBV11-2; CDR3 length: 17
CDR3 protein: CASSFDRAHQPQHF; J gene: TRBJ1-5; V gene: TRBV28; CDR3 length: 14
CDR3 protein: CASSLLSRPTSYNEQFF; J gene: TRBJ2-1; V gene: TRBV27; CDR3 length: 17
CDR3 protein: CSARDPLAGYNEQFF; J gene: TRBJ2-1; V gene: TRBV20-1; CDR3 length: 15
CDR3 protein: CASSPQGSYEQYF; J gene: TRBJ2-7; V gene: TRBV4-1; CDR3 length: 13
CDR3 protein: CASSTAIGPARETQYF; J gene: TRBJ2-5; V gene: TRBV7-9; CDR3 length: 16
CDR3 protein: CASTLAGASTDTQYF; J gene: TRBJ2-3; V gene: TRBV6-1; CDR3 length: 15
CDR3 protein: CASSPPGSSNQPQHF; J gene: TRBJ1-5; V gene: TRBV18; CDR3 length: 15
CDR3 protein: CASSHRLASYEQYF; J gene: TRBJ2-7; V gene: TRBV13; CDR3 length: 14
CDR3 protein: CASSAGQGDEQYF; J gene: TRBJ2-7; V gene: TRBV4-2; CDR3 length: 13
CDR3 protein: CSVSDREPSSGANVLTF; J gene: TRBJ2-6; V gene: TRBV29-1; CDR3 length: 17
CDR3 protein: CAISDPRGTGAYF; J gene: TRBJ2-5; V gene: TRBV10-3; CDR3 length: 13
CDR3 protein: CSAGQAMSTEAFF; J gene: TRBJ1-1; V gene: TRBV20-1; CDR3 length: 13
CDR3 protein: CASSHGGSSNQPQHF; J gene: TRBJ1-5; V gene: TRBV6-1; CDR3 length: 15
CDR3 protein: CASSYSEPYEQYF; J gene: TRBJ2-7; V gene: TRBV6-1; CDR3 length: 13
CDR3 protein: CAISEEAGIVSDTQYF; J gene: TRBJ2-3; V gene: TRBV10-3; CDR3 length: 16
CDR3 protein: CSAGATEQLTEAFF; J gene: TRBJ1-1; V gene: TRBV20-1; CDR3 length: 14
CDR3 protein: CASSQSLSGSGGYEQYF; J gene: TRBJ2-7; V gene: TRBV4-1; CDR3 length: 17
CDR3 protein: CASSQGRRGPYNEQFF; J gene: TRBJ2-1; V gene: TRBV4-3; CDR3 length: 16
CDR3 protein: CASSLGPGLLNEQFF; J gene: TRBJ2-1; V gene: TRBV7-2; CDR3 length: 15
CDR3 protein: CASSLGGREYPYYEQFF; J gene: TRBJ2-1; V gene: TRBV5-1; CDR3 length: 17
CDR3 protein: CASSISTGTGGYEQYF; J gene: TRBJ2-7; V gene: TRBV7-6; CDR3 length: 16
CDR3 protein: CASSFTPGLSNNEQFF; J gene: TRBJ2-1; V gene: TRBV7-3; CDR3 length: 16
CDR3 protein: CASTINALAGAPSYEQYF; J gene: TRBJ2-7; V gene: TRBV28; CDR3 length: 18
CDR3 protein: CASSQDPQMNTEAFF; J gene: TRBJ1-1; V gene: TRBV3-1; CDR3 length: 15
CDR3 protein: CASSWGGTDTQYF; J gene: TRBJ2-3; V gene: TRBV28; CDR3 length: 13
CDR3 protein: CSARGTNYGYTF; J gene: TRBJ1-2; V gene: TRBV20-1; CDR3 length: 12
CDR3 protein: CASSPGVPSSPLHF; J gene: TRBJ1-6; V gene: TRBV6-1; CDR3 length: 14
CDR3 protein: CASGRMERSGSGDTQYF; J gene: TRBJ2-3; V gene: TRBV28; CDR3 length: 17
CDR3 protein: CASSLPGLVRYF; J gene: TRBJ2-3; V gene: TRBV28; CDR3 length: 12
CDR3 protein: CASRFSERGHYNEQFF; J gene: TRBJ2-1; V gene: TRBV11-2; CDR3 length: 16
CDR3 protein: CASSLASGSINEQFF; J gene: TRBJ2-1; V gene: TRBV5-1; CDR3 length: 15
CDR3 protein: CSARDWTRERGSYEQYF; J gene: TRBJ2-7; V gene: TRBV20-1; CDR3 length: 17
CDR3 protein: CSVEDSRQGITGELFF; J gene: TRBJ2-2; V gene: TRBV29-1; CDR3 length: 16
CDR3 protein: CASSQLPSGGAWEQYF; J gene: TRBJ2-7; V gene: TRBV3-1; CDR3 length: 16
CDR3 protein: CASSLTAGGSYEQYF; J gene: TRBJ2-7; V gene: TRBV5-1; CDR3 length: 15
CDR3 protein: CASSLGRETTGELFF; J gene: TRBJ2-2; V gene: TRBV3-1; CDR3 length: 15
CDR3 protein: CASSQAASGFYEQYF; J gene: TRBJ2-7; V gene: TRBV28; CDR3 length: 15
CDR3 protein: CASSLAAGDTQYF; J gene: TRBJ2-3; V gene: TRBV28; CDR3 length: 13